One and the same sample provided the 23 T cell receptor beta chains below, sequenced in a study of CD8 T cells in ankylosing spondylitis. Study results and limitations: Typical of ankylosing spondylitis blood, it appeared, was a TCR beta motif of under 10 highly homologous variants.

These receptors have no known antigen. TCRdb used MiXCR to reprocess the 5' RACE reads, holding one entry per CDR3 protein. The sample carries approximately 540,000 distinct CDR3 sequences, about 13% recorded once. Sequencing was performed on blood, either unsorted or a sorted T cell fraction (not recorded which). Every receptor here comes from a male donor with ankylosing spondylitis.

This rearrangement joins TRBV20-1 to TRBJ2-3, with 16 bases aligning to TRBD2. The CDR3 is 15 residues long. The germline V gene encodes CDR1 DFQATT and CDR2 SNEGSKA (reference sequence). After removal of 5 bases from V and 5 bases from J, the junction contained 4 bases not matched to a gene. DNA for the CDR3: TGCAGTGCTGGGACTAGCGGGAGGGCCGGAGATACGCAGTATTTT. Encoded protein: CSAGTSGRAGDTQYF.

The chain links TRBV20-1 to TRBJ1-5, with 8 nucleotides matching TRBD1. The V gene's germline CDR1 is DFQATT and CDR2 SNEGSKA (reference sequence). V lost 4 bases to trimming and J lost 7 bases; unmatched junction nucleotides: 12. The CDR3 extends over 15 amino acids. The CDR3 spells CSAKTGVSRRQPQHF. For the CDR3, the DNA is TGCAGTGCTAAGACAGGGGTTAGTAGACGACAGCCCCAGCATTTT.

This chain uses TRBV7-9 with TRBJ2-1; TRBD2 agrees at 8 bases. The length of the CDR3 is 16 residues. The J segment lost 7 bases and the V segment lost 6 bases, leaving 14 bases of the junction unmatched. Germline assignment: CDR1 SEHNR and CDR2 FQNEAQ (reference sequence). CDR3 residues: CASSRRSGGPWNEQFF. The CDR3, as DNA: TGTGCCAGCAGTCGGAGGTCGGGAGGGCCGTGGAATGAGCAGTTCTTC.

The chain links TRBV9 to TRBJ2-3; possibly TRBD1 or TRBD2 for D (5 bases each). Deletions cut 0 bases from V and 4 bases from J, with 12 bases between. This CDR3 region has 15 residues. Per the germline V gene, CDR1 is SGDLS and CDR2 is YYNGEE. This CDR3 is CASSVGGNLADTQYF. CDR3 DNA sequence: TGTGCCAGCAGCGTAGGGGGGAATTTAGCAGATACGCAGTATTTT.

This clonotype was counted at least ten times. The CDR3 coding sequence is TGTGCCAGCAGTTTTGGACTAGCGGGAGGTCAAGAGACCCAGTACTTC. Encoded protein: CASSFGLAGGQETQYF. V is TRBV12-3 or TRBV12-4 and J is TRBJ2-5; 14 nucleotides agree with TRBD2. The CDR3 totals 16 residues. After removal of 3 bases from V and 2 bases from J, the junction contained 2 bases not matched to a gene.

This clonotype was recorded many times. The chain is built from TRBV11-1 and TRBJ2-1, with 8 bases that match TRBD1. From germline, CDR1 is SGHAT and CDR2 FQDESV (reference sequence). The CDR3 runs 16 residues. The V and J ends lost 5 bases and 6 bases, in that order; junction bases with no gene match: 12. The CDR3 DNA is TGTGCCAGCAGCGGTCGGACAGGGAGTGGAGGCAATGAGCAGTTCTTC. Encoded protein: CASSGRTGSGGNEQFF.

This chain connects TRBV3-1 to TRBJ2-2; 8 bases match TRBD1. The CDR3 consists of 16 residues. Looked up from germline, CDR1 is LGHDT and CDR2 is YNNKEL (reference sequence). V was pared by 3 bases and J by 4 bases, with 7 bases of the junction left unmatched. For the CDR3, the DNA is TGTGCCAGCAGCCAGCTCGGACAGGGTGTCACCGGGGAGCTGTTTTTT. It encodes CASSQLGQGVTGELFF.

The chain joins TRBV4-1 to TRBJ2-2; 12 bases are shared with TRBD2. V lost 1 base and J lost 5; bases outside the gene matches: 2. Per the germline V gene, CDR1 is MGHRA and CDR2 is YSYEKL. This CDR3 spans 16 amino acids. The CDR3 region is CASSQVLAGGTGELFF. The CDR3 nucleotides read TGCGCCAGCAGCCAAGTACTAGCGGGAGGAACCGGGGAGCTGTTTTTT.

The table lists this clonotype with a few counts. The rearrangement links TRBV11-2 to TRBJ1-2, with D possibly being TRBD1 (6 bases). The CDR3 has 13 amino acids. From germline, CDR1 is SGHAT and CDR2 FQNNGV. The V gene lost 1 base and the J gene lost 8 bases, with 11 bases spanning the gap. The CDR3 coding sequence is TGTGCCAGCAGCTTAGCCAGGGGCCAAGGCTACACCTTC. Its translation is CASSLARGQGYTF.

In nucleotides, the CDR3 is TGCGCCAGCAGCTCCGACAGGTTGAACACTGAAGCTTTCTTT. This encodes CASSSDRLNTEAFF. This sequence joins TRBV5-1 and TRBJ1-1; tentative D call: TRBD1 (6 bases). Trimming removed 3 bases from V and 0 bases from J, with 9 bases in between. Germline-derived CDR1 and CDR2 are SGHRS and YFSETQ. This CDR3 is 14 amino acids long.

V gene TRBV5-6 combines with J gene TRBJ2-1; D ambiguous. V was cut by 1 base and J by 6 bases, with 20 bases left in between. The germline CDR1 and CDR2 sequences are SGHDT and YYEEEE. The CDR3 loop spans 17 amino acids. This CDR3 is CASSLFFGSGSRNEQFF. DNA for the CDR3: TGTGCCAGCAGCTTGTTTTTTGGTTCAGGATCGCGCAATGAGCAGTTCTTC.

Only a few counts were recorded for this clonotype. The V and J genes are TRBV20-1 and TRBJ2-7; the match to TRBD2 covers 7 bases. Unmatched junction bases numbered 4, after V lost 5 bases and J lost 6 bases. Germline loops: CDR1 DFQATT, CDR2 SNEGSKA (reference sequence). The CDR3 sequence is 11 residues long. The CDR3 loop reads CSAGRGGEQYV. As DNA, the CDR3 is TGCAGTGCTGGGAGGGGTGGCGAGCAGTACGTC.

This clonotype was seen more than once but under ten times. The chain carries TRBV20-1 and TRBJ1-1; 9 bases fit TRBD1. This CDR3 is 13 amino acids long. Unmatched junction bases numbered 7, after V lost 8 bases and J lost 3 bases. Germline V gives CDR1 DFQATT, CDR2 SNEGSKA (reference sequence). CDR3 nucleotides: TGCAGTACTAAGACAGGGGGTTACACTGAAGCTTTCTTT. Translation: CSTKTGGYTEAFF.

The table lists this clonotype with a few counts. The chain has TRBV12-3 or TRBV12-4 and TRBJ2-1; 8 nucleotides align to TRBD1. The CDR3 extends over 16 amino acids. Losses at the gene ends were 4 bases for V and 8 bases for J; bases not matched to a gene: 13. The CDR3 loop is CASSSNPGTGLDEQFF. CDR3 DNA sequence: TGTGCCAGCAGTTCCAACCCCGGGACAGGCTTGGATGAGCAGTTCTTC.

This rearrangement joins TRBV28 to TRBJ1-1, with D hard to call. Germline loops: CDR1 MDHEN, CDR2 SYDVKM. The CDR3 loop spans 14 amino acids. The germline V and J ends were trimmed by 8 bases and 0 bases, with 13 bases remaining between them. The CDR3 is CASRLGVMNTEAFF. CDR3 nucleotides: TGTGCCAGCCGCCTGGGAGTTATGAACACTGAAGCTTTCTTT.

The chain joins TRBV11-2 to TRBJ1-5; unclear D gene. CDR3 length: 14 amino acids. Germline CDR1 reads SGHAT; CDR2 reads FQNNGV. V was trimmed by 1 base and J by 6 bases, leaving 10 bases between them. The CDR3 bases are TGTGCCAGCAGCTTAGGGGCCTCAGGTCAGCCCCAGCATTTT. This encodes CASSLGASGQPQHF.

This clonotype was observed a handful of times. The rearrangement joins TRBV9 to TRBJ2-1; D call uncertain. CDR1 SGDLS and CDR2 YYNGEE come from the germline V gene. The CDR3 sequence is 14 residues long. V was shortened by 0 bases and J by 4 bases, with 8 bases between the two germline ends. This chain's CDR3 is CASSVDGAYNEQFF. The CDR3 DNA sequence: TGTGCCAGCAGCGTAGATGGCGCGTACAATGAGCAGTTCTTC. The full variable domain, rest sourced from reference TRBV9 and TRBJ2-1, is DSGVTQTPKHLITATGQRVTLRCSPRSGDLSVYWYQQSLDQGLQFLIQYYNGEERAKGNILERFSAQQFPDLHSELNLSSLELGDSALYFCASSVDGAYNEQFFGPGTRLTVL.

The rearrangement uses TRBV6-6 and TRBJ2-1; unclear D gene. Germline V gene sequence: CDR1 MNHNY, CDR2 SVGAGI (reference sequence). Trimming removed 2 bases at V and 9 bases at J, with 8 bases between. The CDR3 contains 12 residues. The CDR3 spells CASSYQRTEQFF. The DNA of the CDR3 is TGTGCCAGCAGTTACCAAAGGACTGAGCAGTTCTTC.

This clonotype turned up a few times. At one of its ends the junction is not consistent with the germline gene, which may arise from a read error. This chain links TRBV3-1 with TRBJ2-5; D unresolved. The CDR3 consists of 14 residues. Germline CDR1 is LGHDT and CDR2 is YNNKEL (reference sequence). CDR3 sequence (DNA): TGTGCCAGCAGTCCTAACCCGAACCAGGAGACCCAGTACTTC. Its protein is CASSPNPNQETQYF.

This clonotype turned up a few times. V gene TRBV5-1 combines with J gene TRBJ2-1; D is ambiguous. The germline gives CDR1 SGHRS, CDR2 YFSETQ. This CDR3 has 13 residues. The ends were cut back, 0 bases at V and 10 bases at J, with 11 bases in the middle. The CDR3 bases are TGCGCCAGCAGCTTGGGTGAAGCCCGGGAGCAGTTCTTC. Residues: CASSLGEAREQFF.

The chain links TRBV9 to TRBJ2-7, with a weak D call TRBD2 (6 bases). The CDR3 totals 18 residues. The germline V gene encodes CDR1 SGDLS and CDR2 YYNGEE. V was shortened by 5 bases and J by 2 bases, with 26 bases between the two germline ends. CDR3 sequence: CASSYRRGTTSVPYEQYV. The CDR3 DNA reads TGTGCCAGCAGTTACCGGCGGGGAACCACCTCTGTCCCCTACGAGCAGTACGTC.

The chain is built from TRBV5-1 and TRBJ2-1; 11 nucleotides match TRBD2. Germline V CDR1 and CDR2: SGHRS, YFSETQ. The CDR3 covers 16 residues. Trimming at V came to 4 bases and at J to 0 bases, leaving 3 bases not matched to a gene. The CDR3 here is CASSATSGGSYNEQFF. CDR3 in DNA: TGCGCCAGCAGCGCCACTAGCGGGGGCTCCTACAATGAGCAGTTCTTC.

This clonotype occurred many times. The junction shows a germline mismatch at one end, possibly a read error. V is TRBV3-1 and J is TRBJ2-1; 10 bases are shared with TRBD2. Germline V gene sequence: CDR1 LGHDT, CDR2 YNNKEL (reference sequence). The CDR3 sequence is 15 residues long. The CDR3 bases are TGTGCCAGCAGTCAAGCGGGAGGGTCCTACAATGAGCAGTTCTTC. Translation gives CASSQAGGSYNEQFF.